A single sample is the source of the 23 T cell receptor beta chains below, sequenced in a study of T-cell memory formation after mild COVID-19. TCRdb reanalysed the 5' RACE reads using MiXCR and keeps one entry per CDR3 protein. The top ten hold roughly 24% of the sample, which has around 250,000 distinct CDR3 sequences, around 16% seen once. The sequenced sample was PBMCs or a T cell subset sorted from them (not recorded which). These receptors all come from a man aged 18 to 30 who had mild COVID-19 (a few samples of this study predate the infection). Cell type and time point are not known.

This clonotype was observed at least ten times. The V call is TRBV4-1, the J call TRBJ2-3; no reliable D call. Germline CDR1 MGHRA, CDR2 YSYEKL. V lost 1 base, J lost 5 bases, and 10 bases lay in between. The CDR3 is 14 amino acids. The CDR3 loop is CASSQVLKGDTQYF. The CDR3 DNA reads TGCGCCAGCAGCCAAGTTTTGAAGGGAGATACGCAGTATTTT.

The chain combines TRBV25-1 with TRBJ2-7; no clear D gene. The CDR3 sequence is 9 residues long. Germline CDR1 and CDR2: MGHDK and SYGVNS. Trimming pared 8 bases from V and 8 bases from J, leaving 7 bases between. The CDR3 spells CASLTKQYF. The CDR3 bases are TGTGCCAGCCTCACCAAGCAGTACTTC.

The J gene is TRBJ2-7, the V gene TRBV4-3; 9 nucleotides match TRBD1. V shed 3 bases and J 5 bases; nucleotides not matched to a gene: 11. The CDR3 runs to 16 residues. CDR1 and CDR2 from the germline V gene are LGHNA and YSLEER. The CDR3: CASSQTGTGKPHEQYV. The CDR3 DNA follows: TGCGCCAGCAGCCAGACCGGGACAGGGAAACCCCACGAGCAGTACGTC.

The chain links TRBV29-1 to TRBJ1-4, with D tentatively TRBD1 (5 bases). The CDR3 sequence is 15 residues long. The V end lost 1 base, the J end lost 1 base, and 10 bases lay between the germline ends. Germline V lookup: CDR1 SQVTM, CDR2 ANQGSEA. The CDR3 sequence: CSVEVGRGTNEKLFF. CDR3 coding DNA: TGCAGCGTTGAAGTCGGAAGGGGAACTAATGAAAAACTGTTTTTT. Combining the CDR3 with reference TRBV29-1 and TRBJ1-4 gives the whole variable domain SAVISQKPSRDICQRGTSLTIQCQVDSQVTMMFWYRQQPGQSLTLIATANQGSEATYESGFVIDKFPISRPNLTFSTLTVSNMSPEDSSIYLCSVEVGRGTNEKLFFGSGTQLSVL.

This clonotype was seen repeatedly, ten times or more. J is TRBJ2-7 and V is TRBV7-8; D is possibly TRBD2 (5 bases). This CDR3 region has 14 residues. Germline CDR1 SGHVS, CDR2 FQNEAQ. V was cut by 0 bases and J by 9 bases, with 15 bases left in between. The chain's CDR3 is CASSLADGVGRQYV. The CDR3 nucleotides are TGTGCCAGCAGCTTAGCGGACGGGGTAGGGAGGCAGTACGTC.

Points on this clonotype: Compared with germline, one end of the junction differs, possibly owing to a read error. This sequence joins TRBV5-1 and TRBJ2-2; 7 nucleotides agree with TRBD1. Per germline, CDR1 SGHRS and CDR2 YFSETQ. The CDR3 sequence is 15 residues long. DNA for the CDR3: TGCGCCAGCAGCTTGGACGGACAGGCCACCGTGGAGCTGTTTTTT. It translates to CASSLDGQATVELFF.

This clonotype was seen a few times. The J gene is TRBJ2-3, the V gene TRBV10-3; perhaps TRBD1 as D (6 bases). Trimming stripped 5 bases from V and 1 base from J, with 7 bases between. Germline assignment: CDR1 ENHRY and CDR2 SYGVKD. The CDR3 has 13 amino acids. In DNA, the CDR3 is TGTGCCATCAGTTCAGGGGGCACAGATACGCAGTATTTT. Translated: CAISSGGTDTQYF.

The rearrangement uses TRBV2 and TRBJ1-1, with unresolved D. Germline CDR1 is SNHLY and CDR2 is FYNNEI. V shed 1 base and J shed 1 base, with 4 bases lying between them. This CDR3 is 13 amino acids long. CDR3 amino acids: CASSEVENTEAFF. The CDR3 coding sequence is TGTGCCAGCAGTGAAGTCGAGAACACTGAAGCTTTCTTT.

As to this clonotype: Given the absence of the conserved phenylalanine or tryptophan at the CDR3 end, a read error is likely. The chain links TRBV4-2 to TRBJ1-2; no definite D call. The V gene's germline CDR1 is LGHNA and CDR2 YNFKEQ. The CDR3 loop spans 13 amino acids. The V end lost 1 base, the J end lost 6 bases, and 9 bases lay between the germline ends. DNA of the CDR3: TGTGCCAGCAGCCAAGGATACCTCGATGGCTACACCTTA. Translation gives CASSQGYLDGYTL.

This clonotype showed up many times. The V and J genes are TRBV6-5 and TRBJ2-7; TRBD1 matches 8 bases. The germline gives CDR1 MNHEY, CDR2 SVGAGI. There are 13 residues in the CDR3. After removal of 6 bases from V and 4 bases from J, the junction contained 5 bases not matched to a gene. In DNA, the CDR3 is TGTGCCAGCAGAAACAGGGGGAGGTACGAGCAGTACTTC. This codes for CASRNRGRYEQYF.

This clonotype turned up a few times. This chain joins TRBV29-1 and TRBJ1-5, with D possibly TRBD1 on 6 matching bases. This CDR3 is 13 amino acids long. CDR1 and CDR2 from the germline V gene are SQVTM and ANQGSEA. V lost 4 bases and J 3 bases, leaving 10 bases between the germline ends. The CDR3 loop reads CSVVQGLNQPQHF. DNA of the CDR3: TGCAGCGTTGTACAGGGCCTCAATCAGCCCCAGCATTTT.

Only a few counts were recorded for this clonotype. This rearrangement joins TRBV5-1 to TRBJ2-2; TRBD1 aligns across 9 bases. Germline values: CDR1 SGHRS, CDR2 YFSETQ. The CDR3 extends over 16 amino acids. J was trimmed by 4 bases and V by 5 bases; bases with no gene match: 9. The DNA of the CDR3 is TGCGCCAGCAGTCCGCCGGGACAGGGTCCCACCGGGGAGCTGTTTTTT. As protein: CASSPPGQGPTGELFF.

This chain links TRBV5-4 with TRBJ2-3; D gene uncertain. Trimming took 5 bases from V and 6 from J, leaving 16 bases between them. The CDR3 length is 14 residues. CDR1 is SGHNT, CDR2 YYREEE, per germline (reference sequence). This CDR3 is CASSPRQAADTQYF. The CDR3 bases are TGTGCCAGCAGTCCTCGGCAGGCAGCGGATACGCAGTATTTT.

The J gene is TRBJ1-1, the V gene TRBV5-1, with D unresolved. The CDR3 contains 14 residues. Germline CDR1 and CDR2: SGHRS and YFSETQ. V dropped 1 base and J dropped 4 bases, with 11 bases sitting between them. The CDR3 DNA reads TGCGCCAGCAGCTTGAGGGTTAAGGGCACTGAAGCTTTCTTT. It codes for CASSLRVKGTEAFF.

The chain couples TRBV7-7 to TRBJ2-7; TRBD1 matches 7 bases. The ends lost 5 bases at V and 2 bases at J; junction bases unmatched: 6. Germline values: CDR1 SSHAT, CDR2 FNYEAQ (reference sequence). This CDR3 has 14 residues. This CDR3 is CASSPNRGTYEQYF. CDR3 in DNA: TGTGCCAGCAGCCCGAACAGGGGCACCTACGAGCAGTACTTC.

The CDR3 here is CASSQEAEPIYSTDTQYF. Written as DNA, the CDR3 is TGCGCCAGCAGCCAAGAAGCGGAGCCCATTTATAGCACAGATACGCAGTATTTT. The rearrangement joins TRBV4-1 to TRBJ2-3; perhaps TRBD2 as D (5 bases). This CDR3 has 18 residues. Trimming took off 0 bases at V and 0 bases at J, with 16 bases between the two ends. Looked up from germline, CDR1 is MGHRA and CDR2 is YSYEKL.

This clonotype was picked up many times. V is TRBV29-1 and J is TRBJ2-1; D may be TRBD1 (6 bases). The CDR3 is made up of 12 amino acids. Between the trimmed V and J ends, which lost 4 bases and 3 bases, there was a span of 7 bases. Germline CDR1 SQVTM, CDR2 ANQGSEA. For the CDR3, the DNA is TGCAGCGTTGTCAGGGGCTACAATGAGCAGTTCTTC. Translated: CSVVRGYNEQFF.

This sequence joins TRBV4-1 and TRBJ2-3, with D possibly TRBD2 on 8 matching bases. Trimming cost V 3 bases and J 6 bases, with 22 bases left between them. In germline, CDR1 is MGHRA, CDR2 YSYEKL. This CDR3 is 17 amino acids long. The CDR3, as DNA: TGCGCCAGCAGCCAGGGGACTAGGGGGCTAGCCGTCGATACGCAGTATTTT. Its translation is CASSQGTRGLAVDTQYF.

This clonotype was observed a handful of times. This rearrangement joins TRBV5-1 to TRBJ2-5; D not resolved. CDR3 size: 12 residues. Germline CDR1 is SGHRS and CDR2 is YFSETQ. Between the trimmed V and J ends, which lost 5 bases and 5 bases, there was a span of 10 bases. CDR3 nucleotides: TGCGCCAGCAGGGTCAACGGGGAGACCCAGTACTTC. This sequence encodes CASRVNGETQYF.

The rearrangement joins TRBV2 to TRBJ1-5, with no clear D. Germline V gene data show CDR1 as SNHLY and CDR2 as FYNNEI. This CDR3 is built from 16 residues. The ends were cut back, 2 bases at V and 1 base at J, with 12 bases in the middle. The CDR3 loop is CASSERQPRSNQPQHF. The CDR3 DNA sequence: TGTGCCAGCAGTGAAAGGCAGCCGAGAAGCAATCAGCCCCAGCATTTT. Full variable domain (missing parts from reference TRBV2 and TRBJ1-5): EPEVTQTPSHQVTQMGQEVILRCVPISNHLYFYWYRQILGQKVEFLVSFYNNEISEKSEIFDDQFSVERPDGSNFTLKIRSTKLEDSAMYFCASSERQPRSNQPQHFGDGTRLSIL.

This chain links TRBV12-3 or TRBV12-4 with TRBJ1-1; no clear D gene. Trimming stripped 6 bases from V and 3 bases from J, with 11 bases between. CDR3 length: 13 residues. CDR3 sequence (DNA): TGTGCCAGCAGGAGGGTGGGTGACACTGAAGCTTTCTTT. Translation: CASRRVGDTEAFF.

This clonotype was counted only a few times. The chain recombines TRBV12-3 or TRBV12-4 with TRBJ1-5; D possibly corresponds to TRBD1 (6 bases). V lost 2 bases and J 5 bases, leaving 10 bases between the germline ends. CDR3 length: 14 residues. The CDR3 loop is CASSLFRGDQPQHF. Written as DNA, the CDR3 is TGTGCCAGCAGTTTATTCAGGGGAGATCAGCCCCAGCATTTT.

This clonotype was detected only a few times. The chain joins TRBV29-1 to TRBJ2-6; maybe TRBD1 (5 bases). The V end was cut by 1 base, the J end by 4 bases, with 11 bases between. Looked up from germline, CDR1 is SQVTM and CDR2 is ANQGSEA. The CDR3 is 15 amino acids. In nucleotides, the CDR3 is TGCAGCGTTGAAGGGTCAGGGATAGGGGCCAACGTCCTGACTTTC. It specifies CSVEGSGIGANVLTF.